The entry that follows covers one TCR beta chain sequence. Template material for amplifying TCR beta CDR3 regions consisted of RNA transcripts. Primed by the HTBI set, a first-round RT-PCR was run on the TCR CDR3. A single record per CDR3 protein comes from TCRdb applying MiXCR to the multiplex PCR reads. This sample has hundreds of thousands of distinct CDR3 sequences, with approximately 15% found just once. The entry originates in a study of T cells in Graves' hyperthyroidism and ophthalmopathy. After removal of 4 bases from V and 5 bases from J, the junction contained 12 bases not matched to a gene. From germline, CDR1 is DFQATT and CDR2 SNEGSKA (reference sequence). CDR3 size: 15 residues.

J is TRBJ2-5 and V is TRBV20-1; TRBD2 matches at 8 bases. This receptor was identified in a woman between 45 and 60 years old with Graves' ophthalmopathy. The sample comprised blood. The CDR3 DNA reads TGCAGTGCTACCCGCCCGGGACTAGTGAGGGAGACCCAGTACTTC. Amino acids: CSATRPGLVRETQYF.